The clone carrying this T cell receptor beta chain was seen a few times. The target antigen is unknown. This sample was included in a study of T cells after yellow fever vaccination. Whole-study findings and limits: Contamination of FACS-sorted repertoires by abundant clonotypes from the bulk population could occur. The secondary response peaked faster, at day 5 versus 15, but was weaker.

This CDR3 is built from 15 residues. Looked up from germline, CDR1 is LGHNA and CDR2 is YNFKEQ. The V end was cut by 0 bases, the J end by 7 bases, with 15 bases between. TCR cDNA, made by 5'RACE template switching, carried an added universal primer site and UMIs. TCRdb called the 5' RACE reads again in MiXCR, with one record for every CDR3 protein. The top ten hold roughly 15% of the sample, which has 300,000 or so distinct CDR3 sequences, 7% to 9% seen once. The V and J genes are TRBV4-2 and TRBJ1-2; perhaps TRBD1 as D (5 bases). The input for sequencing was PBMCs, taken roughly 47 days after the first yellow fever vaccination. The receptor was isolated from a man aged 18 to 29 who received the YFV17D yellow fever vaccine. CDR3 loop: CASSQEAGQGGGYTF. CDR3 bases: TGTGCCAGCAGCCAAGAAGCGGGGCAGGGTGGTGGCTACACCTTC.